This T cell receptor (beta chain) is from a study of response to subunit inactivated influenza vaccine. As to this clonotype: The antigen remains undetermined.

Germline CDR1 is SGHNT and CDR2 is YYREEE (reference sequence). The V gene lost 0 bases and the J gene lost 2 bases, with 14 bases spanning the gap. The CDR3 length is 16 residues. Study-wide points: Authors suggested that a seasonal influenza vaccination recruits few new T cells each time.

TCRdb re-called the RT-PCR reads through MiXCR, storing one row per CDR3 protein. Of about 830,000 distinct CDR3 sequences in the sample, around 18% were seen once. This receptor was identified in a man between 45 and 60 years old who received an inactivated influenza vaccine. The sequencing used PBMCs from blood, collected more than 4 days after vaccination. The chain couples TRBV5-4 to TRBJ1-2; the D gene is possibly TRBD1 (5 bases). The CDR3 DNA sequence: TGTGCCAGCAGCTTGGGTTTAGCGCGGGACAACTATGGCTACACCTTC. Its translation is CASSLGLARDNYGYTF.